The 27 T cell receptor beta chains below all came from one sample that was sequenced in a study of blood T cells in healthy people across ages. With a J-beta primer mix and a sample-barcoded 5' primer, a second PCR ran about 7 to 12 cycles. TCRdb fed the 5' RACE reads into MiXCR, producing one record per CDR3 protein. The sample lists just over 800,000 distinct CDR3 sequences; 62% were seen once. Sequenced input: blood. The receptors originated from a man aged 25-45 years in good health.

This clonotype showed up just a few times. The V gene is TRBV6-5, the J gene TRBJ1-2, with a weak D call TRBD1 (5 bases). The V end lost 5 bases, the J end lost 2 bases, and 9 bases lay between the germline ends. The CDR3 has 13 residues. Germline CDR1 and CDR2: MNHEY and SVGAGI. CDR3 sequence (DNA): TGTGCCAGCAGTCGCCCAGGGAACTATGGCTACACCTTC. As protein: CASSRPGNYGYTF.

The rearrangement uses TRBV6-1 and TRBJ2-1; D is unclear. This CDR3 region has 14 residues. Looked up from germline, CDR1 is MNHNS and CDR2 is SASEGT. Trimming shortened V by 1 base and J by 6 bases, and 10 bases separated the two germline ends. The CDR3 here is CASSEEVVFNEQFF. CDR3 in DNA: TGTGCCAGCAGTGAAGAGGTGGTGTTCAATGAGCAGTTCTTC.

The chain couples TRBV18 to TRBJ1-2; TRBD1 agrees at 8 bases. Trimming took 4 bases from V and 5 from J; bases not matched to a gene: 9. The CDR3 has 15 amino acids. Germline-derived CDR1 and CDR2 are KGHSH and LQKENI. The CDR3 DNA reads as TGTGCCAGCTCACTTGACAGGGGTGAAGGGTATGGCTACACCTTC. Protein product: CASSLDRGEGYGYTF.

This CDR3 is CASSQFRGYEQFF. CDR3 sequence (DNA): TGCGCCAGCAGCCAATTTAGGGGTTATGAGCAGTTCTTC. The chain employs TRBV4-3 and TRBJ2-1; D might be TRBD1 (5 bases). The CDR3 runs to 13 residues. V lost 2 bases to trimming and J lost 8 bases, with 10 bases between them. The germline gives CDR1 LGHNA, CDR2 YSLEER.

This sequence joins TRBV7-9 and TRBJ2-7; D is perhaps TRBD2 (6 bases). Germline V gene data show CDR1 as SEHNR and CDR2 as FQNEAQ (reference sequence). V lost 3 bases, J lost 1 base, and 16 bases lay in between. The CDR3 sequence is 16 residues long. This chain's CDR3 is CASSFSGVSGSYEQYF. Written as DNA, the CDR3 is TGTGCCAGCAGCTTTTCGGGGGTATCTGGGTCCTACGAGCAGTACTTC.

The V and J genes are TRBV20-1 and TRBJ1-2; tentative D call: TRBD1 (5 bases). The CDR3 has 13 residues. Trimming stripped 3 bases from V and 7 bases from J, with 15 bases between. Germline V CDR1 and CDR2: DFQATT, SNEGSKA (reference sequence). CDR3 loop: CSASPLGRAGYTF. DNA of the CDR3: TGCAGTGCTAGCCCCCTCGGCAGGGCTGGCTACACCTTC.

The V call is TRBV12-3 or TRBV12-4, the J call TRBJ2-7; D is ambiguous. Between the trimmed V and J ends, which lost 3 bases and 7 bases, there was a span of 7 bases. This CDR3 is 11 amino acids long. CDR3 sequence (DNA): TGTGCCAGCAGTTTCTTGGAAGAGCAGTACTTC. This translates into CASSFLEEQYF.

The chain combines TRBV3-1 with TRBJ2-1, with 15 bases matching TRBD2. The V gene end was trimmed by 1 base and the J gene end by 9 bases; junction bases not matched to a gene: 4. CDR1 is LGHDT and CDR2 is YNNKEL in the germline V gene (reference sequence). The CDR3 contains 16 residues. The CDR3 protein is CASSQALGLAGGEQFF. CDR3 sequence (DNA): TGTGCCAGCAGCCAAGCACTGGGACTAGCGGGGGGTGAGCAGTTCTTC.

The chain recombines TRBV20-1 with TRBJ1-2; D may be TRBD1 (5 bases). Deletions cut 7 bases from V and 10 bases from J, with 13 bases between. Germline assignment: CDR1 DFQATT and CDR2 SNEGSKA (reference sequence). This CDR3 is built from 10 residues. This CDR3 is CSVRFGTYTF. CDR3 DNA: TGCAGTGTTCGTTTTGGGACCTACACCTTC.

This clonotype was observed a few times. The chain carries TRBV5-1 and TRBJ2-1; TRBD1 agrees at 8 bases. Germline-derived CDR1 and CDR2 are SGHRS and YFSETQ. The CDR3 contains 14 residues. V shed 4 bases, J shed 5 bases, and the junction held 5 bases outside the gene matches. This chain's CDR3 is CASSKGQANNEQFF. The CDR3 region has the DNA TGCGCCAGCAGCAAGGGACAGGCCAACAATGAGCAGTTCTTC.

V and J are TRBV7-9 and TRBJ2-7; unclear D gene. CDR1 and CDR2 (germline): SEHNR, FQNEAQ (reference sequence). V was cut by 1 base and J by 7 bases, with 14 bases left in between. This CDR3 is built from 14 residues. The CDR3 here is CASSLDSRLWEQYF. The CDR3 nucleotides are TGTGCCAGCAGCTTAGATAGTCGGTTGTGGGAGCAGTACTTC. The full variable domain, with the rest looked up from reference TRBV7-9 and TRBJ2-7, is DTGVSQNPRHKITKRGQNVTFRCDPISEHNRLYWYRQTLGQGPEFLTYFQNEAQLEKSRLLSDRFSAERPKGSFSTLEIQRTEQGDSAMYLCASSLDSRLWEQYFGPGTRLTVT.

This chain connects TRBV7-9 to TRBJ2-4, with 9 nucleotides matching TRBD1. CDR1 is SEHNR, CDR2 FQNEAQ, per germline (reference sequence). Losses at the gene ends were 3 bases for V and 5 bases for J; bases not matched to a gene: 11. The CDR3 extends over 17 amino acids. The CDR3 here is CASSFAGQGGHQNIQYF. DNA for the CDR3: TGTGCCAGCAGCTTTGCGGGACAGGGCGGTCACCAAAACATTCAGTACTTC.

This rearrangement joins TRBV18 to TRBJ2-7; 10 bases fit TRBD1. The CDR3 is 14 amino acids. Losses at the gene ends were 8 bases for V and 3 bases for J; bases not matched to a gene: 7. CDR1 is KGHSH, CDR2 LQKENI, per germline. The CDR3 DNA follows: TGTGCCAGCAATGGACAGGGGGAATACTACGAGCAGTACTTC. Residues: CASNGQGEYYEQYF.

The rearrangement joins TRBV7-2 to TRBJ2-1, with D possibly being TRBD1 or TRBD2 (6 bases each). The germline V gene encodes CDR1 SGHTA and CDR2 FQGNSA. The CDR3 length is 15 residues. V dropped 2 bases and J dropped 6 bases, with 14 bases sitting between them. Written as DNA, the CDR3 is TGTGCCAGCAGCTTATTCGGGGGCAACGCCAATGAGCAGTTCTTC. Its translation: CASSLFGGNANEQFF.

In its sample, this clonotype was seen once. The DNA of the CDR3 is TGCAGTTGGCGGGCGTCGAGCACAGATACGCAGTATTTT. Protein product: CSWRASSTDTQYF. V gene TRBV20-1 combines with J gene TRBJ2-3, with a tentative D call TRBD2 (5 bases). CDR1 is DFQATT, CDR2 SNEGSKA, per germline (reference sequence). The V end lost 8 bases, the J end lost 0 bases, and 12 bases lay between the germline ends. The CDR3 has 13 residues.

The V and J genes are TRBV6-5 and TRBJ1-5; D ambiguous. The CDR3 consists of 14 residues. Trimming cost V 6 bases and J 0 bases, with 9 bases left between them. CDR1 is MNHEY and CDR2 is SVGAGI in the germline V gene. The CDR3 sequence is CASSRHNSNQPQHF. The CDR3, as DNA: TGTGCCAGCAGCAGACACAATAGCAATCAGCCCCAGCATTTT.

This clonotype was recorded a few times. CDR3 residues: CASSQPGADTQYF. In DNA, the CDR3 is TGTGCCAGCAGCCAACCAGGTGCAGATACGCAGTATTTT. The chain links TRBV7-9 to TRBJ2-3; the D is unclear. This CDR3 contains 13 residues. V gave up 5 bases and J gave up 4 bases, with 10 bases separating them. Germline loops: CDR1 SEHNR, CDR2 FQNEAQ (reference sequence).

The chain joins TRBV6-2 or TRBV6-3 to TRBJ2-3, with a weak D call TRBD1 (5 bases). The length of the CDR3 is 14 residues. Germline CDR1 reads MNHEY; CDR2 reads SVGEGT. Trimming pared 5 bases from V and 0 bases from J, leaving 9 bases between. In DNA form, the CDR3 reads TGTGCCAGCAGTATGACAGTTAGCACAGATACGCAGTATTTT. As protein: CASSMTVSTDTQYF.

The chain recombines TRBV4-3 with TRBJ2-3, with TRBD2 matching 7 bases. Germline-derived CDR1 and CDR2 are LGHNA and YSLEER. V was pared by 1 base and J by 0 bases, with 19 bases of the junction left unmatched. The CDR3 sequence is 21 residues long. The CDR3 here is CASSQVVGRSSPARSTDTQYF. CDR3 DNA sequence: TGCGCCAGCAGCCAAGTCGTCGGGAGGTCCAGTCCAGCCAGAAGCACAGATACGCAGTATTTT.

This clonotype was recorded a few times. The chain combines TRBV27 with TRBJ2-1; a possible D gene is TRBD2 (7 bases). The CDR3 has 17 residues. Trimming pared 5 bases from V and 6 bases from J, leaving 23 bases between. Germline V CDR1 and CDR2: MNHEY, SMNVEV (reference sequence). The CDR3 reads CASSDEGGPSLRNEQFF. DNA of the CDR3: TGTGCCAGCAGTGATGAGGGGGGGCCCTCTCTCCGCAATGAGCAGTTCTTC.

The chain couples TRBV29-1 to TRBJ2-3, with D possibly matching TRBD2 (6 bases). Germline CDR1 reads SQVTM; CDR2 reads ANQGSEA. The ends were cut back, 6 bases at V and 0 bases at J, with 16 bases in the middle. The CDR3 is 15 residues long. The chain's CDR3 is CSVTQGGASTDTQYF. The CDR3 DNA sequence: TGCAGCGTGACCCAAGGAGGGGCCAGCACAGATACGCAGTATTTT.

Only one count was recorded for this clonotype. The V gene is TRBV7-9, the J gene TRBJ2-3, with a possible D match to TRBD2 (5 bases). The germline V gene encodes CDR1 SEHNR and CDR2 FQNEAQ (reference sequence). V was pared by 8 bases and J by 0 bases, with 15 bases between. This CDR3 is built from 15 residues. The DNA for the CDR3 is TGTGCCAGCTGGCTTATGAGCGGTAGCACAGATACGCAGTATTTT. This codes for CASWLMSGSTDTQYF. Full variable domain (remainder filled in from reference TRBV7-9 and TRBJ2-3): DTGVSQNPRHKITKRGQNVTFRCDPISEHNRLYWYRQTLGQGPEFLTYFQNEAQLEKSRLLSDRFSAERPKGSFSTLEIQRTEQGDSAMYLCASWLMSGSTDTQYFGPGTRLTVL.

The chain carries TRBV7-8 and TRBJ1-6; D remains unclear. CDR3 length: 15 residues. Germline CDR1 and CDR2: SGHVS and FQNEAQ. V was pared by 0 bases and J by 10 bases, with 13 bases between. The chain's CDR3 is CASSLAEVGESPLHF. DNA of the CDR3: TGTGCCAGCAGCTTAGCGGAAGTTGGGGAATCACCCCTCCACTTT.

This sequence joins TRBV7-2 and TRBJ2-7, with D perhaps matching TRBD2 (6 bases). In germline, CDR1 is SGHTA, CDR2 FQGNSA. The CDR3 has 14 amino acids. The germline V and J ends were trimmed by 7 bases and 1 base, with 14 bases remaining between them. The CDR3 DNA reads TGTGCCAGCATTGGCATCCGGGGGTCCTACGAGCAGTACTTC. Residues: CASIGIRGSYEQYF.

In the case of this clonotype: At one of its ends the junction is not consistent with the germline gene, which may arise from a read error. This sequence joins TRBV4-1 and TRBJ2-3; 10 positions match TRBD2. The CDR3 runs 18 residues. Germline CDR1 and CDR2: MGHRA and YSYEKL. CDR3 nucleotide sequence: TGCGCCAGCCGCCAACGGGGCAATAGCGGGGGGCCGACAGATACGCAGTATTTT. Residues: CASRQRGNSGGPTDTQYF.

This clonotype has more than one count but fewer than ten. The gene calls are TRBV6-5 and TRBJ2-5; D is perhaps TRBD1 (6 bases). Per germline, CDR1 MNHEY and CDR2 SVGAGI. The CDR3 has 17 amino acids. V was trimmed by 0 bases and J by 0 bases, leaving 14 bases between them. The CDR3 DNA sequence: TGTGCCAGCAGTTACTCCCTTCTAGGGGGTTACCAAGAGACCCAGTACTTC. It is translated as CASSYSLLGGYQETQYF.

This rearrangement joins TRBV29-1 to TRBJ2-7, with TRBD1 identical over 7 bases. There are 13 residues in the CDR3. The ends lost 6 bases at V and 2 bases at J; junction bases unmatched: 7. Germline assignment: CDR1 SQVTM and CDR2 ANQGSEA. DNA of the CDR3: TGCAGCGTAAAACAGGGGAGTACCTACGAGCAGTACTTC. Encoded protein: CSVKQGSTYEQYF.